The clone carrying this TCR beta chain was counted only a few times. The data are from a study of regulatory T cells in long-lasting Graves disease. Time point in this sample: persistent/refractory GD, antithyroid drugs over 5 years with positive TRAb. PBMC-derived RNA was used for the TCR library. In building TCR beta libraries, iRepertoire HTBI primers were used together with Arm-PCR of CDR3 regions. TCRdb re-analysed the multiplex PCR reads in MiXCR, keeping a single row per CDR3 protein. The sample contains roughly 400,000 distinct CDR3 sequences, less than 25% of which appear only once. In germline, CDR1 is LNHDA, CDR2 SQIVND (reference sequence). The CDR3 spans 13 residues. V gave up 6 bases and J gave up 6 bases, with 11 bases separating them.

The V call is TRBV19, the J call TRBJ2-2; possible D gene TRBD1, 5 bases. The sequence derives from a female donor with Graves disease. The specimen was peripheral blood mononuclear cells (PBMCs), collected when the disease was refractory, from a patient treated with antithyroid drugs. Here the CDR3 DNA reads TGTGCCAGTAGCGACCAGGGTTCCGGGGAGCTGTTTTTT. This translates into CASSDQGSGELFF.